The sequence of this TCR beta chain was determined in a study of OX40 agonist ivuxolimab in advanced cancers. This clone showed up just once. The target antigen is unknown. Assay: immunoSEQ multiplex PCR; the TCRdb copy retains only in-frame clones and omits some. The table includes about 59,000 clones, 90% to 95% detected once. The CDR3 loop spans 13 amino acids. Germline CDR1 reads MNHEY; CDR2 reads SMNVEV (reference sequence). Trimming stripped 5 bases from V and 6 bases from J, with 12 bases between. General study points: CD4+ T cells averaged fewer expanded clones than CD8+ T cells. Among the least clonally expanded were partial responders at 0.1-3.0 mg/kg.

The rearrangement joins TRBV27 to TRBJ2-3, with D hard to call. This clonotype was sampled from an adult with an advanced solid tumor such as melanoma, head and neck, liver or kidney cancer. The sample was CD4+ or CD8+ T cells sorted from blood, taken in a trial of the OX40 agonist ivuxolimab. The CDR3 sequence: CASSPAGFDTQYF. CDR3 nucleotide sequence: TGTGCCAGCAGTCCCGCCGGGTTTGATACGCAGTATTTT.